This T cell receptor beta chain is drawn from a study of lymphopenia after photon versus proton radiotherapy. Generated by immunoSEQ multiplex PCR, the TCRdb table keeps only in-frame clones and is missing some. The sample holds some 31,000 clones, over 70% seen once. Overall study results and limits: Post-nadir diversity loss with photons came from oligoclonal expansion, particularly CD8+ Temra cells. Relative stability marked proton patients; photon patients lost diversity and naive cells. Authors raise, but do not show, better survival with proton therapy. Post-nadir TCR diversity decline inversely tracked overall survival among those who died.

Concerning this clone itself: Its antigen is not known.

The germline CDR1 and CDR2 sequences are SGHNT and YYREEE (reference sequence). This CDR3 spans 15 amino acids. Trimming removed 0 bases from V and 5 bases from J, with 14 bases in between. Source: peripheral blood, taken from a patient treated with proton-based radiotherapy. The gene calls are TRBV5-4 and TRBJ1-2; D ambiguous. The source of this sequence is an older woman with pancreatic cancer. CDR3 loop: CASSLATTRNYGYTF. The CDR3 DNA reads TGTGCCAGCAGCTTGGCGACGACACGAAATTATGGCTACACCTTC.